This paragraph reports one T cell receptor (beta chain). This clonotype was seen a handful of times. Its antigen is not yet known. Per-base qualities were not stored, and no clone one base away is much larger. The label giving this sample's treatment or condition can be read as: live attenuated yellow fever vaccine strain. At every blood-draw timepoint, two biological replicates of bulk PBMCs were collected. PBMCs were isolated from peripheral blood using a standard Ficoll-Paque protocol. TriZol was used to extract RNA from bulk PBMCs, CD4 and CD8 fractions, and dextramer-positive and dextramer-negative fractions. V lost 4 bases and J lost 1 base; the stretch between them is 16 bases long. Counted from cysteine to phenylalanine, this CDR3 has 16 amino acids. CDR3 DNA only is kept here, 48 bases in frame from base 1. The germline V gene supplies CDR1 SGHTA and CDR2 FQGNSA. The sample was run on an Illumina NovaSeq 6000. TCR cDNA was made using 5'RACE template switching, a step that added a universal primer site and unique molecular identifiers. Priming of cDNA synthesis was performed from both the TCR alpha and TCR beta constant segments. Two PCR steps were used to amplify libraries, with sample barcodes and sequencing adapters being added in the second step. Sequencing of libraries was done on Illumina HiSeq 2500 (2x100 bp) or NovaSeq (2x150 bp). From the authors' description of their analysis: Reads were demultiplexed and collapsed into UMI consensus sequences with MIGEC, and V(D)J alignment was performed with MiXCR. Vaccine-responding clonotypes were identified with edgeR using replicate PBMC samples, with FDR below 0.01 and a log2 fold change above 5 up to day 15 being required. Each bulk clonotype received a CD4 or CD8 identity based on whether the sequenced CD4 or CD8 repertoire contained that clonotype at higher abundance. Clones were called with MiXCR by TCRdb after fastp trimmed the public reads at Q25, and only in-frame beta chains were retained. For every CDR3 protein sequence, its rows merge into one entry that carries the most common genes and DNA. TCRdb assigned the V and J calls; the authors' analysis was not used. Within this sample are some 320,000 distinct CDR3 sequences, with roughly 3.9% of them counted one time only. The ten biggest clones cover roughly 25% of the sample.

The data were obtained in a study of T cells after yellow fever vaccination (dated by TCRdb to the late 2010s). Broadly, across the study: The SMART-Seq v4 Ultra Low Input RNA kit was used to prepare libraries from fractions with low cell numbers. To follow T-cell clones before and after both primary and booster YFV17D yellow fever vaccination, bulk TCR alpha and beta repertoires underwent longitudinal sequencing. Two healthy male donors, one aged 18 to 29 and one aged 30 to 40 years, made up the cohort. Blood samples were taken at several timepoints before and after primary and secondary immunization, and bulk PBMC replicates and cell subsets were isolated.

Study-wide findings and limitations: Because abundant contaminating clonotypes from the bulk population could be contained in FACS-sorted repertoires, computational filtering was required. Only two donors were included in the study, so the extent to which the findings can be generalized is limited. The secondary T-cell response was found to be weaker but faster than the primary response, with a peak reached on day 5 rather than on day 15. A small share of clonotypes occurred in both CD4 and CD8 compartments, likely arising from convergent recombination. Most clones expanded after primary vaccination (approximately 97% of CD4 and roughly 90% of CD8) were re-detected after the booster, suggesting that broad memory maintenance occurred.

The specimen comprised PBMCs, sampled 5 days after the yellow fever booster vaccination. The chain is assembled from TRBV7-2 and TRBJ2-5, with no confidently assigned D gene. The clonotype was recovered from a man aged 18-30 years who received the YFV17D yellow fever vaccine. CDR3 sequence: CASSSRRAWIQETQYF. The base sequence is TGTGCCAGCAGCTCCCGACGGGCTTGGATCCAAGAGACCCAGTACTTC.